Below, 4 T cell receptor beta chains from the same sample are listed, as sequenced in a study of shared clonotypes between healthy human individuals. Clones were sequenced by immunoSEQ multiplex PCR, and TCRdb holds only the in-frame ones, with some missing. The sample shows 2.5 million or so clones, around nine tenths of them seen only once. The sample consisted of naive CD4+ T cells sorted from blood. Sample subset: CD45RA+ positively selected. The receptors stem from a young man in good health.

To note about this clone: Germline is not matched at one junction end, which may reflect a read error. The chain couples TRBV5-4 to TRBJ2-3, with 12 bases lining up with TRBD2. This CDR3 is built from 18 residues. Germline values: CDR1 SGHNT, CDR2 YYREEE (reference sequence). This chain's CDR3 is CASSLGLGLAGLSDTQYF. In nucleotides, the CDR3 is TGTGCCAGCAGTTTGGGGCTCGGACTAGCGGGACTCTCAGATACGCAGTATTTT. The variable domain in full, with the rest retrieved from reference TRBV5-4 and TRBJ2-3, is ETGVTQSPTHLIKTRGQQVTLRCSSQSGHNTVSWYQQALGQGPQFIFQYYREEENGRGNFPPRFSGLQFPNYSSELNVNALELDDSALYLCASSLGLGLAGLSDTQYFGPGTRLTVL.

In regard to this clone: Other DNA sequences in the sample encode the same CDR3. The chain couples TRBV5-1 to TRBJ1-1, with 9 bases fitting TRBD1. CDR3 size: 14 residues. The V segment lost 2 bases and the J segment 3 bases; nucleotides outside the gene matches: 2. Germline V gives CDR1 SGHRS, CDR2 YFSETQ. CDR3 coding DNA: TGCGCCAGCAGCTTACGGACAGGGGACACTGAAGCTTTCTTT. Encoded protein: CASSLRTGDTEAFF.

The rearrangement uses TRBV5-1 and TRBJ2-3; D may correspond to TRBD1 or TRBD2 (5 bases each). The CDR3 is made up of 15 amino acids. The V and J ends lost 0 bases and 2 bases respectively, with 10 bases between them. Looked up from germline, CDR1 is SGHRS and CDR2 is YFSETQ. The CDR3 here is CASSLGGRITDTQYF. CDR3 bases: TGCGCCAGCAGCTTGGGGGGGAGAATCACAGATACGCAGTATTTT.

The chain carries TRBV4-1 and TRBJ2-3; 12 bases are shared with TRBD1. Germline CDR1 MGHRA, CDR2 YSYEKL. V gave up 6 bases and J gave up 1 base; unmatched junction bases: 8. The CDR3 extends over 17 amino acids. CDR3 amino acids: CASRLTGTGGGTDTQYF. CDR3 coding DNA: TGCGCCAGCAGATTAACCGGGACAGGGGGCGGCACAGATACGCAGTATTTT.